This is a list of T cell receptor beta chains from one sample in a study of shared clonotypes between healthy human individuals. The method was immunoSEQ multiplex PCR; TCRdb's version includes in-frame clones alone and lacks a portion of them. The sample gives about 590,000 clones, 95% to 96% of which show up once; about 0.11% is in the top ten. Sequencing was carried out using naive CD8+ T cells sorted from blood. Receptor source: a woman in her 30s in good health. Both conserved end residues are part of each CDR3. A D gene is named only where the DNA matches it firmly. Size is stated for part of the rows, as once, few or many counts, or as a class when the clone is expanded.

d_gene	abundance	j_gene	v_gene	CDR3aa	CDR3nt
-	-	TRBJ2-2	TRBV29-1	CSVQGLNTGELFF	TGCAGCGTTCAGGGTTTGAACACCGGGGAGCTGTTTTTT
-	once	TRBJ1-1	TRBV27	CASSLEPGTEAFF	TGTGCCAGCAGTTTGGAACCGGGCACTGAAGCTTTCTTT
TRBD2	-	TRBJ2-1	TRBV7-9	CASSLGLAGSSYNEQFF	TGTGCCAGCAGCTTAGGGTTAGCGGGTTCCTCCTACAATGAGCAGTTCTTC
TRBD2	few	TRBJ2-1	TRBV10-1	CASSAGLAGTMSSYNEQFF	TGCGCCAGCAGTGCGGGACTAGCGGGAACAATGAGCTCCTACAATGAGCAGTTCTTC
-	-	TRBJ2-7	TRBV11-2	CASSLAQVGGYEQYF	TGTGCCAGCAGCTTAGCCCAGGTGGGAGGCTACGAGCAGTACTTC
-	few	TRBJ2-1	TRBV29-1	CSVEDASSYNEQFF	TGCAGCGTTGAAGACGCGAGCTCCTACAATGAGCAGTTCTTC
-	-	TRBJ2-5	TRBV7-3	CASSLPGETQYF	TGTGCCAGCAGCTTACCAGGGGAGACCCAGTACTTC
TRBD1	-	TRBJ1-2	TRBV27	CASSTTGGAYGYTF	TGTGCCAGCAGTACGACAGGGGGGGCCTATGGCTACACCTTC
-	-	TRBJ1-5	TRBV27	CASGIGGGNQPQHF	TGTGCCAGCGGAATAGGGGGTGGCAATCAGCCCCAGCATTTT
-	once	TRBJ2-1	TRBV11-3	CASSGSRGRDEQFF	TGTGCCAGTTCAGGTAGCCGGGGACGGGATGAGCAGTTCTTC
-	-	TRBJ1-2	TRBV7-9	CASSLASGVANYGYTF	TGTGCCAGCAGCTTAGCCTCAGGGGTAGCTAACTATGGCTACACCTTC
-	once	TRBJ2-5	TRBV11-2	CASSLAGSQETQYF	TGTGCCAGCAGCTTAGCAGGGTCCCAAGAGACCCAGTACTTC
-	once	TRBJ1-2	TRBV27	CASSFGQTYGYTF	TGTGCCAGCAGTTTCGGACAGACATATGGCTACACCTTC
-	-	TRBJ1-1	TRBV6-5	CASSSHSELIKTEAFF	TGTGCCAGCAGTTCTCACTCGGAGTTAATCAAGACTGAAGCTTTCTTT
TRBD2	-	TRBJ2-3	TRBV19	CASSDILAGGLDTQYF	TGTGCCAGTAGTGACATACTAGCGGGAGGGCTAGATACGCAGTATTTT
-	-	TRBJ2-7	TRBV6-6	CASSYNGGLTYEQYF	TGTGCCAGCAGTTACAATGGGGGTCTGACCTACGAGCAGTACTTC
TRBD1	-	TRBJ1-4	TRBV5-6	CASSSGTGFEGEKLFF	TGTGCCAGCAGCAGCGGGACAGGGTTTGAGGGTGAAAAACTGTTTTTT
TRBD1	-	TRBJ2-3	TRBV4-1	CASSLDKTGTATDTQYF	TGCGCCAGCAGCCTAGACAAAACCGGGACAGCCACAGATACGCAGTATTTT
-	-	TRBJ1-4	TRBV15	CATSSEGGLGEKLFF	TGTGCCACCAGCAGCGAGGGGGGCCTGGGTGAAAAACTGTTTTTT
TRBD1	-	TRBJ1-5	TRBV28	CASNSGQGVWAQHF	TGTGCCAGCAACTCGGGACAGGGGGTATGGGCCCAGCATTTT
-	-	TRBJ1-2	TRBV28	CASSFPGANGYTF	TGTGCCAGCAGCTTCCCGGGGGCGAATGGCTACACCTTC
TRBD1	-	TRBJ1-5	TRBV15	CATSRDRGGSQPQHF	TGTGCCACCAGCAGAGATCGAGGGGGCAGCCAGCCCCAGCATTTT
-	-	TRBJ2-5	TRBV27	CASSPDLGETQYF	TGTGCCAGCAGCCCCGACTTGGGAGAGACCCAGTACTTC
-	-	TRBJ2-7	TRBV5-6	CASSLGRYYEQYF	TGTGCCAGCAGCTTAGGACGGTACTACGAGCAGTACTTC
TRBD1	-	TRBJ2-2	TRBV11-2	CASSLAGGQGATAGELFF	TGTGCCAGCAGCTTAGCGGGGGGACAGGGGGCAACGGCCGGGGAGCTGTTTTTT
-	-	TRBJ1-1	TRBV27	CASRTGFTEAFF	TGTGCCAGCAGAACAGGGTTTACTGAAGCTTTCTTT
-	-	TRBJ1-1	TRBV30	CAWRVPTDTEAFF	TGTGCCTGGAGGGTCCCAACGGACACTGAAGCTTTCTTT
-	-	TRBJ1-1	TRBV9	CASSVARNTEAFF	TGTGCCAGCAGCGTAGCCCGGAACACTGAAGCTTTCTTT
TRBD2	-	TRBJ2-1	TRBV2	CASVPREGSYNEQFF	TGTGCCAGCGTCCCGCGGGAGGGCTCCTACAATGAGCAGTTCTTC
-	-	TRBJ2-7	TRBV27	CASSLGSAYEQYF	TGTGCCAGCAGTTTGGGTAGTGCTTACGAGCAGTACTTC
TRBD2	-	TRBJ2-7	TRBV29-1	CSVGGTSGTYEQYF	TGCAGCGTCGGGGGGACTAGCGGGACTTACGAGCAGTACTTC
-	-	TRBJ1-1	TRBV10-1	CASSEGPLVLNTEAFF	TGCGCCAGCAGTGAGGGACCTCTGGTATTGAACACTGAAGCTTTCTTT
-	once	TRBJ2-7	TRBV5-4	CASSWHGQPYEQYF	TGTGCCAGCAGCTGGCACGGACAGCCCTACGAGCAGTACTTC
TRBD2	-	TRBJ2-1	TRBV9	CASSVAAAGGPVNEQFF	TGTGCCAGCAGCGTAGCTGCAGCGGGAGGGCCGGTCAATGAGCAGTTCTTC
-	-	TRBJ2-4	TRBV7-8	CASSLAWGSNPTIQYF	TGTGCCAGCAGCTTAGCGTGGGGATCTAATCCGACCATTCAGTACTTC
TRBD1	-	TRBJ1-2	TRBV9	CASSGWDRANYGYTF	TGTGCCAGCAGCGGCTGGGACAGGGCGAACTATGGCTACACCTTC
TRBD1	-	TRBJ1-1	TRBV6-6	CAVSTGMNTEAFF	TGTGCCGTTTCGACAGGGATGAACACTGAAGCTTTCTTT
TRBD2	-	TRBJ2-1	TRBV4-1	CASSLAGDNEQFF	TGCGCCAGCAGTCTAGCGGGAGACAATGAGCAGTTCTTC
TRBD2	-	TRBJ2-1	TRBV19	CASSTAGTSVYNEQFF	TGTGCCAGTAGTACCGCCGGGACTAGCGTCTACAATGAGCAGTTCTTC
TRBD2	-	TRBJ2-7	TRBV28	CASSLAGRRKQYF	TGTGCCAGCAGTTTGGCCGGGAGGAGAAAGCAGTACTTC
-	-	TRBJ2-7	TRBV7-8	CASSLAGLTMGEQYF	TGTGCCAGCAGCTTAGCGGGTCTTACAATGGGAGAGCAGTACTTC
-	-	TRBJ2-7	TRBV27	CASSLTQFYEQYF	TGTGCCAGCAGTTTAACACAGTTCTACGAGCAGTACTTC
-	-	TRBJ2-3	TRBV11-2	CASSSYRESGGTDTQYF	TGTGCCAGCAGCTCCTACAGGGAAAGTGGTGGCACAGATACGCAGTATTTT
-	-	TRBJ2-2	TRBV7-9	CASSLTGELFF	TGTGCCAGCAGCTTGACCGGGGAGCTGTTTTTT
-	-	TRBJ1-4	TRBV15	CATRDTGNEKLFF	TGTGCCACCAGGGATACAGGGAACGAAAAACTGTTTTTT
-	-	TRBJ2-5	TRBV11-2	CASSLVRRDAGPQYF	TGTGCCAGCAGCTTAGTCCGGCGGGACGCGGGTCCCCAGTACTTC
TRBD2	-	TRBJ2-1	TRBV13	CASSLVREGYNEQFF	TGTGCCAGCAGCTTAGTACGGGAGGGGTACAATGAGCAGTTCTTC
TRBD1	-	TRBJ1-1	TRBV28	CASSRQGWNTEAFF	TGTGCCAGCAGTAGACAGGGTTGGAACACTGAAGCTTTCTTT
TRBD2	-	TRBJ2-7	TRBV6-5	CASSPLAGTNYEQYF	TGTGCCAGCAGTCCACTCGCCGGGACTAACTACGAGCAGTACTTC
TRBD1	-	TRBJ1-1	TRBV6-6	CASSYTGAQNTEAFF	TGTGCCAGCAGTTACACAGGGGCCCAGAACACTGAAGCTTTCTTT
-	-	TRBJ2-7	TRBV2	CASRDLGSYEQYF	TGTGCCAGCAGGGACTTGGGATCCTACGAGCAGTACTTC
-	-	TRBJ1-2	TRBV28	CASSPLRGPNYGYTF	TGTGCCAGCAGCCCTCTCCGGGGGCCTAACTATGGCTACACCTTC
-	-	TRBJ1-1	TRBV30	CAWSSTQGGNTEAFF	TGTGCCTGGAGTTCCACCCAAGGGGGGAACACTGAAGCTTTCTTT